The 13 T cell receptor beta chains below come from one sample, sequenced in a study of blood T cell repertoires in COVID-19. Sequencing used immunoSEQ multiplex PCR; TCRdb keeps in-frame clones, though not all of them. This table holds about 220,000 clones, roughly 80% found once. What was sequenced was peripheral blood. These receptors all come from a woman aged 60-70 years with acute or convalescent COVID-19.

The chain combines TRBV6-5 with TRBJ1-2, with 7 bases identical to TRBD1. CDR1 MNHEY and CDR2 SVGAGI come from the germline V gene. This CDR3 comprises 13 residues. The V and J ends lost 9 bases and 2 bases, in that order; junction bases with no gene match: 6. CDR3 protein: CASSSGQNYGYTF. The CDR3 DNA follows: TGTGCCAGTTCCTCGGGACAGAACTATGGCTACACCTTC.

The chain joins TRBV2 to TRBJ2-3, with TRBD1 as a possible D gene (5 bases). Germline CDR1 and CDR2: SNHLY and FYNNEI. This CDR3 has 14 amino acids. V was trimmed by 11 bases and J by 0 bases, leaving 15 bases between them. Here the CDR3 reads CALRPGSSTDTQYF. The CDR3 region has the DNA TGTGCCCTTCGACCAGGGTCTAGCACAGATACGCAGTATTTT.

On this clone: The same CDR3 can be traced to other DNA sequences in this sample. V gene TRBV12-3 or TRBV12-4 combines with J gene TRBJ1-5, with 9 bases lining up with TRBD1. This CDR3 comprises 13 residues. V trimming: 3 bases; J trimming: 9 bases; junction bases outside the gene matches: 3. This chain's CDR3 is CASSLTGGRPQHF. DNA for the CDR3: TGTGCCAGCAGTTTGACAGGGGGTCGGCCCCAGCATTTT.

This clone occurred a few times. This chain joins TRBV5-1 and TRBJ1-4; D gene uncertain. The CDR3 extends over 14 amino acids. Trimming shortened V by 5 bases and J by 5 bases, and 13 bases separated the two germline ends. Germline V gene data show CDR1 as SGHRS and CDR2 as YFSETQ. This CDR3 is CASRPDGVNEKLFF. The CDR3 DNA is TGCGCCAGCAGACCAGACGGAGTAAATGAAAAACTGTTTTTT.

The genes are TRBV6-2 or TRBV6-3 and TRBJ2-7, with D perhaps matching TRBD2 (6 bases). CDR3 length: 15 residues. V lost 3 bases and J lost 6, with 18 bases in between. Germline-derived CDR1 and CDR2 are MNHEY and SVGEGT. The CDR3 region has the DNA TGTGCCAGCAGTTATCGGGAGAATCTAGTGGTCGAGCAGTACTTC. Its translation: CASSYRENLVVEQYF.

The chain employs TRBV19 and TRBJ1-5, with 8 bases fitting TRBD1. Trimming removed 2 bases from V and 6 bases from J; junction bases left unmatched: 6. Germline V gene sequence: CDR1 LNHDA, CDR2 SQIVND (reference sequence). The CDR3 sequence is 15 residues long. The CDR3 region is CASSIPDRVFQPQHF. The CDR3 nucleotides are TGTGCCAGTAGTATACCGGACAGGGTCTTTCAGCCCCAGCATTTT.

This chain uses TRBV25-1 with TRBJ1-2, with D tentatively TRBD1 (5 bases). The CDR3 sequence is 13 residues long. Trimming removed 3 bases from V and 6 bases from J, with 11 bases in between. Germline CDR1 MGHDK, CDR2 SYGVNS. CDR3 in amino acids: CASSDVAGDGYTF. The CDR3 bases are TGTGCCAGCAGTGATGTTGCGGGGGATGGCTACACCTTC.

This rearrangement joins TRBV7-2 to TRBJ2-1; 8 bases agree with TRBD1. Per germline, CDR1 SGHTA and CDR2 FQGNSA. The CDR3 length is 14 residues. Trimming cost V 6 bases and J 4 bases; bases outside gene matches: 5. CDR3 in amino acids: CASRTGALYNEQFF. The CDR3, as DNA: TGTGCCAGCAGGACAGGGGCGTTATACAATGAGCAGTTCTTC.

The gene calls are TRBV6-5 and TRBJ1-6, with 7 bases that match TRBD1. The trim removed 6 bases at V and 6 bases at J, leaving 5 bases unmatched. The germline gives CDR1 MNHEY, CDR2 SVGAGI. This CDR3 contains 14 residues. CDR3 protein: CASRDTGVNSPLHF. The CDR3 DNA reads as TGTGCCAGCAGGGATACAGGGGTTAATTCACCCCTCCACTTT.

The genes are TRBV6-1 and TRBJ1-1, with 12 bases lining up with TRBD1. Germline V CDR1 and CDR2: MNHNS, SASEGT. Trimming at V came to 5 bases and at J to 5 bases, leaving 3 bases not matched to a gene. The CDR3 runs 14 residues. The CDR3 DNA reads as TGTGCCAGCAGTTTGGGACAGGGGGCGACTGAAGCTTTCTTT. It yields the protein CASSLGQGATEAFF.

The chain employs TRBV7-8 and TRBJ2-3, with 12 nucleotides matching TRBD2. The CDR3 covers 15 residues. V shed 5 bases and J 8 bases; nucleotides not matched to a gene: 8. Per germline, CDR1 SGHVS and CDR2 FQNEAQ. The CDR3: CASSQLAGGVATQYF. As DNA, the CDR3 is TGTGCCAGCAGCCAACTAGCGGGGGGTGTCGCTACGCAGTATTTT.

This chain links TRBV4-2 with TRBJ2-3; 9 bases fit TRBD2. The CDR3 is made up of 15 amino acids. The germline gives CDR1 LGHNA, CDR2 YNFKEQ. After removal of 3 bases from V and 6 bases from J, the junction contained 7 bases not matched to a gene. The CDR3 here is CASSQARGGRDTQYF. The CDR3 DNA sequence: TGTGCCAGCAGCCAGGCGCGGGGGGGCCGGGATACGCAGTATTTT.

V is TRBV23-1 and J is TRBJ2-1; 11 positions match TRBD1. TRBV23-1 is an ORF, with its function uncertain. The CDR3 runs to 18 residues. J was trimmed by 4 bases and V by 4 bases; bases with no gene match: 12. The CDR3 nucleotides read TGCGCCAGCAGTCCCCGGGACAGGGGGTCTTGTCGGTACAATGAGCAGTTCTTC. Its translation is CASSPRDRGSCRYNEQFF.